The clone carrying this T cell receptor (beta chain) was observed once. Its antigen is unknown. Germline V gene data show CDR1 as SGHTA and CDR2 as FQGNSA. This CDR3 comprises 13 residues. The V gene end was trimmed by 1 base and the J gene end by 6 bases; junction bases not matched to a gene: 0. A v3.0 immunoSEQ assay was performed at survey level. Assay used: immunoSEQ multiplex PCR; TCRdb lists only in-frame clones, some missing. Here the sample spans about 35,000 clones, 82% being singletons. This sample stems from a study of long-term antiretroviral therapy in people with HIV. General study findings and limits: Controls had broader CDR3 length ranges than HIV repertoires did. Regardless of time point, clones expanded before ART dominated the repertoire.

The V and J genes are TRBV7-2 and TRBJ1-2, with 9 bases that match TRBD1. Sample: unsorted PBMCs, taken 0.3 years after starting antiretroviral therapy. The TCR originated in a man in his late teens or twenties with HIV. CDR3 sequence (DNA): TGTGCCAGCAGCTTAGGACAGGGGGATGGCTACACCTTC. It encodes CASSLGQGDGYTF.